This T cell receptor beta chain was sequenced for a study of T cells in Graves' hyperthyroidism and ophthalmopathy. Those patients with uncontrolled infection, other autoimmune disease, pregnancy or lactation were excluded. Used for diagnoses were clinical symptoms, serum thyroxine and TRAb, thyroid ultrasound and orbital computed tomography. The CDR3 contains 14 residues. V lost 5 bases and J 7 bases, leaving 17 bases between the germline ends. Germline assignment: CDR1 PRHDT and CDR2 FYEKMQ (reference sequence). Study conclusions and caveats: Most thyroid clonotypes expanded above 0.001 appeared in blood too. Stable hyperthyroidism was told apart from ophthalmopathy by a model built on 13 V-J features.

A few counts support this clonotype. The antigen is undetermined. Amplification of TCR beta CDR3 regions used RNA as the template. With the HTBI primer set, the TCR CDR3 went through a first round of RT-PCR. Each CDR3 protein gets one entry after TCRdb re-called the multiplex PCR reads with MiXCR. The sample has about 660,000 distinct CDR3 sequences, about 45% seen once. The material sequenced was peripheral blood or thyroid tissue (not recorded which). V gene TRBV13 combines with J gene TRBJ1-1; D gene uncertain. The sequence derives from an adult man with Graves' disease, either hyperthyroidism or ophthalmopathy (not recorded which). CDR3 DNA sequence: TGTGCCAGCAGCGATGAGTCCAGCGTACTTGAAGCTTTCTTT. Translating gives CASSDESSVLEAFF.